This T cell receptor beta chain comes out of a study of blood T cell repertoires in COVID-19. Study overall: Whether acute or convalescent, the COVID-19 samples came from the United States, Italy and Spain. PBMCs, B-cell-depleted T cells, or T cells provided the cDNA or gDNA that made up the material.

Authors' methods: Scientists estimated how many nucleated cells there were by amplifying reference gene primers. Here immunoSEQ multiplex PCR was the method, and the copy in TCRdb shows in-frame clones only, minus some. D and trimming come from the DNA, and the V and J calls and clone size come from that table. Of 150,000 to 200,000 clones listed, more than 60% are singletons. V lost 5 bases and J lost 0; bases outside the gene matches: 8. CDR1 LNHDA and CDR2 SQIVND come from the germline V gene (reference sequence). The CDR3 runs 17 residues. The source of this sequence is a man between 65 and 85 years old with acute or convalescent COVID-19. The material sequenced was peripheral blood. The V call is TRBV19, the J call TRBJ2-1; 9 bases line up with TRBD2. CDR3 nucleotides: TGTGCCAGTAGTCACAGACTAGCGGCCAGCTCCTACAATGAGCAGTTCTTC. Its translation: CASSHRLAASSYNEQFF.